This T cell receptor (beta chain) was sequenced for a study of cytomegalovirus exposure and HLA in healthy donors. With 7 bases removed from V and 0 bases from J, the gap between germline ends came to 13 bases. Germline CDR1 MDHEN, CDR2 SYDVKM. This CDR3 is 15 amino acids long. The PCR used 60 Vbeta and 13 Jbeta primers. Assay: immunoSEQ multiplex PCR; the TCRdb copy retains only in-frame clones and omits some. This table has about 220,000 clones, about 75% appearing once. Sequenced input: PBMCs. The TCR comes from a male donor in good health and CMV-seronegative. The J gene is TRBJ1-5, the V gene TRBV28, with unresolved D. CDR3 sequence reads: CASIVGRFSNQPQHF. The CDR3 DNA reads TGTGCCAGCATCGTGGGGAGGTTTAGCAATCAGCCCCAGCATTTT.